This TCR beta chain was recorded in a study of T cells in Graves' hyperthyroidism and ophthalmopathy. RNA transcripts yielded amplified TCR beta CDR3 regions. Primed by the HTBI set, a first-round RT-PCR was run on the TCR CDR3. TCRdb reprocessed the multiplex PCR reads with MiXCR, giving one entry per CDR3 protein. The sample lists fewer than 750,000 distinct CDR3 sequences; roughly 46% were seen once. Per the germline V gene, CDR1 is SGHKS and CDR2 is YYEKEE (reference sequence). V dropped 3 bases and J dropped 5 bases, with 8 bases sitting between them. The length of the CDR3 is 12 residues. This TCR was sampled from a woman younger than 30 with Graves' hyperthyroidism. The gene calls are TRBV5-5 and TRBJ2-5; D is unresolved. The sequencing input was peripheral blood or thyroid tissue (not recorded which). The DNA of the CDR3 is TGTGCCAGCAGCTACGATTGGGAGACCCAGTACTTC. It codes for CASSYDWETQYF. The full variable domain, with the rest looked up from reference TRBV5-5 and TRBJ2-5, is DAGVTQSPTHLIKTRGQQVTLRCSPISGHKSVSWYQQVLGQGPQFIFQYYEKEERGRGNFPDRFSARQFPNYSSELNVNALLLGDSALYLCASSYDWETQYFGPGTRLLVL.